A single sample is the source of the 28 T cell receptor beta chains below, sequenced in a study of blood T cell repertoires in COVID-19 (dated by TCRdb to about 2020). Libraries were made using the immunoSEQ multiplex PCR assay. TCRdb mirrors the immuneACCESS table, restricted to in-frame sequences. Some clones are absent from its copies; in checked studies, under half trace to an unresolved V gene, and the reason for the others is unknown. In this sample the table shows some 120,000 clones, roughly 80% of which occur a single time. Of the sample, 16% falls within the top ten clones. The specimen sequenced was peripheral blood. These receptors were obtained from a woman in her forties or fifties with acute or convalescent COVID-19.

The chain couples TRBV19 to TRBJ1-5; D call uncertain. This CDR3 spans 15 amino acids. Deletions cut 6 bases from V and 0 bases from J, with 12 bases between. The germline V gene has CDR1 LNHDA and CDR2 SQIVND (reference sequence). CDR3 sequence (DNA): TGTGCCAGTAGCGGAGTGGAGTATAGCAATCAGCCCCAGCATTTT. It specifies CASSGVEYSNQPQHF.

The genes are TRBV9 and TRBJ2-2; TRBD2 matches 7 bases. Germline V gene sequence: CDR1 SGDLS, CDR2 YYNGEE. This CDR3 is 16 amino acids long. V was clipped by 9 bases and J by 4 bases; unmatched bases: 15. CDR3 nucleotides: TGTGCCACCGGGAGCGGGGCGACCCCTGGCACCGGGGAGCTGTTTTTT. It yields the protein CATGSGATPGTGELFF. Full variable domain (rest looked up from reference TRBV9 and TRBJ2-2): DSGVTQTPKHLITATGQRVTLRCSPRSGDLSVYWYQQSLDQGLQFLIQYYNGEERAKGNILERFSAQQFPDLHSELNLSSLELGDSALYFCATGSGATPGTGELFFGEGSRLTVL.

The chain recombines TRBV7-8 with TRBJ1-1, with D maybe TRBD1 (5 bases). Trimming stripped 4 bases from V and 1 base from J, with 10 bases between. Germline lookup yields CDR1 SGHVS and CDR2 FQNEAQ. The CDR3 sequence is 14 residues long. CDR3 amino acids: CASSWGRKNTEAFF. CDR3 nucleotides: TGTGCCAGCAGCTGGGGCAGGAAGAACACTGAAGCTTTCTTT.

This CDR3 reads CAISESLGEQPQHF. In nucleotides, the CDR3 is TGTGCCATCAGTGAGTCACTAGGAGAGCAGCCCCAGCATTTT. The chain joins TRBV10-3 to TRBJ1-5; D gene unclear. The V gene's germline CDR1 is ENHRY and CDR2 SYGVKD. Deletions cut 0 bases from V and 7 bases from J, with 10 bases between. This CDR3 is 14 amino acids long.

The chain uses TRBV5-4 and TRBJ2-3; 10 nucleotides agree with TRBD2. Germline assignment: CDR1 SGHNT and CDR2 YYREEE (reference sequence). V lost 4 bases and J lost 3; bases outside the gene matches: 8. The CDR3 is 16 residues long. The CDR3 nucleotides read TGTGCCAGCAGCCTAGGGACTAGCGTTGGTACAGATACGCAGTATTTT. It yields the protein CASSLGTSVGTDTQYF.

This chain uses TRBV12-5 with TRBJ1-4, with unresolved D. The V gene's germline CDR1 is LGHNT and CDR2 FRNRAP. This CDR3 contains 15 residues. The V end lost 5 bases, the J end lost 4 bases, and 14 bases lay between the germline ends. CDR3 nucleotides: TGTGCTAGTGGTCCGATGGGCTTAAATAATGAAAAACTGTTTTTT. Its protein product is CASGPMGLNNEKLFF.

The CDR3 DNA reads as TGTGCCAGTAGTATAGCCCTCCTCGGACAGGGCTTGGCTGGCTACACCTTC. It encodes CASSIALLGQGLAGYTF. J is TRBJ1-2 and V is TRBV19; the match to TRBD1 covers 8 bases. Trimming removed 1 base from V and 7 bases from J; junction bases left unmatched: 14. CDR1 is LNHDA, CDR2 SQIVND, per germline (reference sequence). This CDR3 is built from 17 residues.

The chain carries TRBV3-1 (or the pseudogene TRBV3-2) and TRBJ1-6; TRBD1 agrees at 9 bases. Trimming removed 2 bases from V and 10 bases from J; junction bases left unmatched: 6. CDR1 is LGHDT and CDR2 is YNNKEL in the germline V gene (reference sequence). The CDR3 contains 15 residues. The CDR3, as DNA: TGTGCCAGCAGCCAATATGGGACAGGGATATCACCCCTCCACTTT. This sequence encodes CASSQYGTGISPLHF.

This chain links TRBV12-3 or TRBV12-4 with TRBJ1-3, with 7 bases aligning to TRBD1. V was pared by 11 bases and J by 4 bases, with 5 bases of the junction left unmatched. The CDR3 is made up of 12 amino acids. The CDR3 sequence is CAEGALGNTIYF. DNA for the CDR3: TGTGCCGAGGGGGCGTTAGGAAACACCATATATTTT.

The rearrangement joins TRBV6-5 to TRBJ2-2; possibly TRBD1 for D (5 bases). Trimming took 6 bases from V and 4 from J, leaving 9 bases between them. The CDR3 length is 13 residues. From germline, CDR1 is MNHEY and CDR2 SVGAGI. The CDR3 protein is CASRTTVTGELFF. The CDR3 bases are TGTGCCAGCAGGACGACAGTCACCGGGGAGCTGTTTTTT.

The rearrangement uses TRBV5-8 and TRBJ2-6, with D possibly matching TRBD1 (5 bases). CDR1 is SGHTS, CDR2 YDEGEE, per germline. This CDR3 comprises 17 residues. Trimming left V 4 bases short and J 0 bases short, with 14 bases between. The CDR3 loop is CASSPRQRLSGANVLTF. The DNA for the CDR3 is TGTGCCAGCAGCCCGAGACAGCGACTCTCTGGGGCCAACGTCCTGACTTTC.

The V gene is TRBV19, the J gene TRBJ1-5; 7 bases are a match to TRBD1. Germline loops: CDR1 LNHDA, CDR2 SQIVND (reference sequence). V lost 4 bases and J lost 4; bases outside the gene matches: 4. The CDR3 contains 14 residues. The CDR3 protein is CASSTRQGNQPQHF. CDR3 sequence (DNA): TGTGCCAGTAGTACCCGACAGGGTAATCAGCCCCAGCATTTT.

DNA for the CDR3: TGTGCCATCAGTGGTCAGGGATATGTTGCAGATACGCAGTATTTT. Protein product: CAISGQGYVADTQYF. J is TRBJ2-3 and V is TRBV10-3; D perhaps matches TRBD1 (5 bases). Germline V gene lookup returns CDR1 ENHRY and CDR2 SYGVKD. With 4 bases removed from V and 4 bases from J, the gap between germline ends came to 15 bases. The CDR3 consists of 15 residues.

The chain uses TRBV2 and TRBJ1-1; 10 nucleotides line up with TRBD1. Looked up from germline, CDR1 is SNHLY and CDR2 is FYNNEI. V dropped 6 bases and J dropped 2; count of bases not matched to a gene: 15. The CDR3 sequence is 18 residues long. The CDR3 sequence: CASRYKTGTGVLNTEAFF. The CDR3 nucleotides are TGTGCCAGCAGGTATAAGACCGGGACAGGGGTACTCAACACTGAAGCTTTCTTT.

The chain has TRBV3-1 (or the pseudogene TRBV3-2) and TRBJ1-2; no definite D call. Trimming stripped 2 bases from V and 6 bases from J, with 4 bases between. CDR1 LGHDT and CDR2 YNNKEL come from the germline V gene (reference sequence). This CDR3 spans 11 amino acids. DNA for the CDR3: TGTGCCAGCAGCCAACTTCATGGCTACACCTTC. It translates to CASSQLHGYTF.

The gene calls are TRBV3-1 (or the pseudogene TRBV3-2) and TRBJ1-1, with 7 bases that match TRBD1. V shed 4 bases and J 1 base; nucleotides not matched to a gene: 6. From germline, CDR1 is LGHDT and CDR2 YNNKEL (reference sequence). The CDR3 sequence is 15 residues long. The DNA of the CDR3 is TGTGCCAGCAGCCCCCCCCAGGGGGGGAACACTGAAGCTTTCTTT. Its protein is CASSPPQGGNTEAFF.

The rearrangement uses TRBV6-5 and TRBJ2-6; D ambiguous. CDR3 length: 13 residues. Per the germline V gene, CDR1 is MNHEY and CDR2 is SVGAGI. Trimming stripped 6 bases from V and 4 bases from J, with 7 bases between. CDR3 loop: CASRRSGANVLTF. CDR3 nucleotides: TGTGCCAGCAGGAGGTCCGGGGCCAACGTCCTGACTTTC.

The chain recombines TRBV19 with TRBJ2-1; tentative D call: TRBD1 (5 bases). CDR3 size: 17 residues. Germline CDR1 LNHDA, CDR2 SQIVND (reference sequence). With 2 bases removed from V and 0 bases from J, the gap between germline ends came to 14 bases. This CDR3 reads CASSILTGRRSYNEQFF. The CDR3 DNA reads TGTGCCAGTAGTATACTTACAGGCCGACGCTCCTACAATGAGCAGTTCTTC.

This chain joins TRBV6-5 and TRBJ2-7; TRBD2 aligns across 12 bases. From germline, CDR1 is MNHEY and CDR2 SVGAGI. Trimming at V came to 5 bases and at J to 3 bases, leaving 5 bases not matched to a gene. This CDR3 comprises 15 residues. The CDR3 loop reads CASSRTTSGGYEQYF. CDR3 nucleotide sequence: TGTGCCAGCAGTCGAACGACTAGCGGGGGCTACGAGCAGTACTTC.

This rearrangement joins TRBV6-1 to TRBJ1-2; 7 nucleotides match TRBD1. Germline CDR1 reads MNHNS; CDR2 reads SASEGT. The CDR3 covers 15 residues. The ends lost 1 base at V and 4 bases at J; junction bases unmatched: 6. The CDR3 spells CASSEGRGVGYGYTF. DNA for the CDR3: TGTGCCAGCAGTGAAGGCAGGGGGGTAGGCTATGGCTACACCTTC.

The chain's CDR3 is CASTKGSPVSFYGYTF. In nucleotides, the CDR3 is TGTGCCAGCACCAAGGGGTCTCCGGTATCGTTCTATGGCTACACCTTC. The chain links TRBV6-6 to TRBJ1-2, with a possible D match to TRBD1 (5 bases). Trimming left V 7 bases short and J 4 bases short, with 22 bases between. The CDR3 contains 16 residues. Germline V lookup: CDR1 MNHNY, CDR2 SVGAGI (reference sequence).

The J gene is TRBJ2-7, the V gene TRBV11-2; perhaps TRBD1 as D (6 bases). The ends were cut back, 5 bases at V and 0 bases at J, with 14 bases in the middle. CDR3 length: 15 amino acids. The V gene's germline CDR1 is SGHAT and CDR2 FQNNGV. The CDR3, as DNA: TGTGCCAGCAGCAAGGGACAAGCGAGCTCCTACGAGCAGTACTTC. Its translation is CASSKGQASSYEQYF.

The chain combines TRBV11-2 with TRBJ1-3, with a possible D match to TRBD1 (5 bases). V lost 3 bases and J lost 3, with 15 bases in between. The CDR3 extends over 16 amino acids. Germline V gives CDR1 SGHAT, CDR2 FQNNGV. The CDR3 DNA is TGTGCCAGCAGCTTTTTCGTGACAGAAGGTGGAAACACCATATATTTT. Translation gives CASSFFVTEGGNTIYF. Filled out from reference TRBV11-2 and TRBJ1-3, the complete variable domain reads EAGVAQSPRYKIIEKRQSVAFWCNPISGHATLYWYQQILGQGPKLLIQFQNNGVVDDSQLPKDRFSAERLKGVDSTLKIQPAKLEDSAVYLCASSFFVTEGGNTIYFGEGSWLTVV.

This chain joins TRBV2 and TRBJ1-1, with 11 bases identical to TRBD1. Germline V CDR1 and CDR2: SNHLY, FYNNEI. Trimming took 11 bases from V and 0 from J; bases not matched to a gene: 8. CDR3 length equals 15 residues. The CDR3 coding sequence is TGTGCCGGACAGGGGGCGATGGTGGTGAACACTGAAGCTTTCTTT. Translated, it gives CAGQGAMVVNTEAFF.

This rearrangement joins TRBV2 to TRBJ2-7; 8 bases are shared with TRBD1. CDR3 size: 14 residues. Germline V CDR1 and CDR2: SNHLY, FYNNEI. After removal of 3 bases from V and 4 bases from J, the junction contained 5 bases not matched to a gene. In DNA, the CDR3 is TGTGCCAGCAGTGATTGGACAGGGTTATACGAGCAGTACTTC. It encodes CASSDWTGLYEQYF.

CDR3 region: CASMDRVTYEQYF. CDR3 coding DNA: TGTGCCAGCATGGACAGGGTCACCTACGAGCAGTACTTC. The rearrangement links TRBV25-1 to TRBJ2-7; 8 nucleotides agree with TRBD1. The CDR3 loop spans 13 amino acids. After removal of 7 bases from V and 2 bases from J, the junction contained 4 bases not matched to a gene. The germline CDR1 and CDR2 sequences are MGHDK and SYGVNS.

The rearrangement uses TRBV19 and TRBJ1-1; TRBD1 aligns across 12 bases. This CDR3 is built from 17 residues. V was pared by 6 bases and J by 5 bases, with 13 bases of the junction left unmatched. Germline V gene lookup returns CDR1 LNHDA and CDR2 SQIVND (reference sequence). The CDR3 DNA reads as TGTGCCAGTAGAGACCGGGACAGGGGGCTCCGGGGTACTGAAGCTTTCTTT. This translates into CASRDRDRGLRGTEAFF. The full variable domain, with the rest looked up from reference TRBV19 and TRBJ1-1, is DGGITQSPKYLFRKEGQNVTLSCEQNLNHDAMYWYRQDPGQGLRLIYYSQIVNDFQKGDIAEGYSVSREKKESFPLTVTSAQKNPTAFYLCASRDRDRGLRGTEAFFGQGTRLTVV.

The rearrangement links TRBV7-6 to TRBJ2-7; D gene unclear. The CDR3 is made up of 13 amino acids. V gave up 6 bases and J gave up 7 bases, with 16 bases separating them. CDR1 is SGHVS, CDR2 FNYEAQ, per germline. The CDR3 loop reads CASSLTVNREQYF. The CDR3 nucleotides read TGTGCCAGCAGTCTCACGGTTAACAGAGAGCAGTACTTC.